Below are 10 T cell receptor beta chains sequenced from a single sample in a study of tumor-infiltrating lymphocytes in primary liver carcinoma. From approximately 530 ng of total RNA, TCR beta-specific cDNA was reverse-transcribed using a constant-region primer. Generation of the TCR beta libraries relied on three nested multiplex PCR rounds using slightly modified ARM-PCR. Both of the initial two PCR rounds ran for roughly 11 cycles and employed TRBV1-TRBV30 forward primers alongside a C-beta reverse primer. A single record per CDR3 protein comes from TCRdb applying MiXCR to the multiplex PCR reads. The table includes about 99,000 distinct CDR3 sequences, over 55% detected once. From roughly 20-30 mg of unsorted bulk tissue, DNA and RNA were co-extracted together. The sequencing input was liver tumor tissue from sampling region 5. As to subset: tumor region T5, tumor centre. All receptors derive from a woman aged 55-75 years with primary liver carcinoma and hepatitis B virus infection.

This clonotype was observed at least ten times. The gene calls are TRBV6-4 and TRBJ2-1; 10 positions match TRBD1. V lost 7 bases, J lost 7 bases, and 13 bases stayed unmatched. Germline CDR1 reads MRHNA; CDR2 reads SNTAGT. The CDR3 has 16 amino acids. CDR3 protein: CASTPFPGQGVNEQFF. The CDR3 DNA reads TGTGCCAGCACCCCCTTTCCCGGACAGGGGGTTAATGAGCAGTTCTTC.

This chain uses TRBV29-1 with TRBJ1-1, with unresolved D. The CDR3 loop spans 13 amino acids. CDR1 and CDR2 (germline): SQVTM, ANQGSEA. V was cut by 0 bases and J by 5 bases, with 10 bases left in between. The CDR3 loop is CSVEERRSTEAFF. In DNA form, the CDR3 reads TGCAGCGTTGAAGAGAGGAGGAGTACTGAAGCTTTCTTT.

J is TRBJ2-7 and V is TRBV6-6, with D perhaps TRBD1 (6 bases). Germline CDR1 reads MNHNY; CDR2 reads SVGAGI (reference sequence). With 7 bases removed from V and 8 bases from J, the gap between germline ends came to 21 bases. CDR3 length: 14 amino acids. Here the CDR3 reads CASTNNAGRGKQYF. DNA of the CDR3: TGTGCCAGCACCAACAATGCGGGCAGGGGCAAGCAGTACTTC.

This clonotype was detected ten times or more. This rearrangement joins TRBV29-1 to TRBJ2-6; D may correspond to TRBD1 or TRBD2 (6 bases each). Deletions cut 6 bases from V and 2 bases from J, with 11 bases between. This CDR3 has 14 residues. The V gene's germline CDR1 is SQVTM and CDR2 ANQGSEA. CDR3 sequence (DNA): TGCAGCGTAGAGGGGGGCACTGGGGCCAACGTCCTGACTTTC. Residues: CSVEGGTGANVLTF.

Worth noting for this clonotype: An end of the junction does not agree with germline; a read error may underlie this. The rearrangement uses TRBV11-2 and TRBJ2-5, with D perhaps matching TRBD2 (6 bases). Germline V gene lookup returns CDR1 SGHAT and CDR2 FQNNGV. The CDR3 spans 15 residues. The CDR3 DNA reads TGTGCCAGCAGCGGGGGGAGCTCCGGACCAGAGACCCTGTACTTC. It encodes CASSGGSSGPETLYF.

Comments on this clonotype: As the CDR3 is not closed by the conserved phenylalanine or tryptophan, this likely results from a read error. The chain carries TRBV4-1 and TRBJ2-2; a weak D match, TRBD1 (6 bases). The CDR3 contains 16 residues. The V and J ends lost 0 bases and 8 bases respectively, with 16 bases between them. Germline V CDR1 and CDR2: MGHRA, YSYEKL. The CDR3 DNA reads TGCGCCAGCAGCCAAGATCGGAGCAGGGGTGCAGGGGAGCTGTTTCTT. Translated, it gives CASSQDRSRGAGELFL.

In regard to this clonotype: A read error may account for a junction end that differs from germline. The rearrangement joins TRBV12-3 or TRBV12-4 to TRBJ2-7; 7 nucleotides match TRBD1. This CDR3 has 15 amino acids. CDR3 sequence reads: CAISLGQGDLYEQYF. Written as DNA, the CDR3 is TGTGCCATCAGTTTAGGGCAGGGGGATTTATATGAGCAGTACTTC.

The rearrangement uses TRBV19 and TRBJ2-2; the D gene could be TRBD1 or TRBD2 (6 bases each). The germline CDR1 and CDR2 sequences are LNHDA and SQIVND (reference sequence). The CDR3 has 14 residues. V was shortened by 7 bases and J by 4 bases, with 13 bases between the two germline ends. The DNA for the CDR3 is TGTGCCAGTATGTGGGGGGCGGGCACCGGGGAGCTGTTTTTT. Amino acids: CASMWGAGTGELFF.

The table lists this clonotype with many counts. CDR3 DNA sequence: TGCGCCAGCAGCCAAGATGTAGGGCGGGAGTCCGATGAGCAGTTCTTC. Protein sequence: CASSQDVGRESDEQFF. V gene TRBV4-1 combines with J gene TRBJ2-1; 7 bases are a match to TRBD2. Trimming at V came to 0 bases and at J to 8 bases, leaving 10 bases not matched to a gene. Germline V gene lookup returns CDR1 MGHRA and CDR2 YSYEKL. The CDR3 loop spans 16 amino acids.

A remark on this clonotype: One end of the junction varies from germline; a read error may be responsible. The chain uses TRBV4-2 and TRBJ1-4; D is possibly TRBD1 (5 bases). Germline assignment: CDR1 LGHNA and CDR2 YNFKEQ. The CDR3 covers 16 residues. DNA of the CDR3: TGTGTCAGCAGCCAATATGGGTGGAGGGACAATGAAAAACTGTTTTTT. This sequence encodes CVSSQYGWRDNEKLFF.